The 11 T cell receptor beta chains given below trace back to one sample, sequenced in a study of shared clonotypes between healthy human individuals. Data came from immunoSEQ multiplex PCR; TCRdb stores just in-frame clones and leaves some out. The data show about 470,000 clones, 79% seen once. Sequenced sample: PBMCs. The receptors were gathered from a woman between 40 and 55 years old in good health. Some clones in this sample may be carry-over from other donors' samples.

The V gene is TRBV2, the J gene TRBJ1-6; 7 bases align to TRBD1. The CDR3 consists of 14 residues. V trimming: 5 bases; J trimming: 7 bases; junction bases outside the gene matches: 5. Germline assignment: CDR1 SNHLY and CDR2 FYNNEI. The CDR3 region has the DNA TGTGCCAGCAGTTTTGGGACAGTCAATTCACCCCTCCACTTT. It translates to CASSFGTVNSPLHF.

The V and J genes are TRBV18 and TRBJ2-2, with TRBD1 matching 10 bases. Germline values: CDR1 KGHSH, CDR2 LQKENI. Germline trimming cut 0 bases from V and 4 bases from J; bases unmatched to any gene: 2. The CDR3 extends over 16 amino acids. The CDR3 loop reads CASSPPGQGTTGELFF. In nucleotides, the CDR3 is TGTGCCAGCTCACCACCGGGACAGGGGACCACCGGGGAGCTGTTTTTT. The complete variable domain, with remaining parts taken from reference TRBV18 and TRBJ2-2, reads NAGVMQNPRHLVRRRGQEARLRCSPMKGHSHVYWYRQLPEEGLKFMVYLQKENIIDESGMPKERFSAEFPKEGPSILRIQQVVRGDSAAYFCASSPPGQGTTGELFFGEGSRLTVL.

The CDR3 here is CASSLSVGQIYNSPLHF. CDR3 DNA: TGTGCCAGCAGTTTATCAGTCGGACAGATTTATAATTCACCCCTCCACTTT. This chain joins TRBV27 and TRBJ1-6, with a weak D call TRBD1 (6 bases). V gave up 0 bases and J gave up 4 bases, with 13 bases separating them. CDR1 is MNHEY, CDR2 SMNVEV, per germline (reference sequence). The CDR3 is 17 amino acids.

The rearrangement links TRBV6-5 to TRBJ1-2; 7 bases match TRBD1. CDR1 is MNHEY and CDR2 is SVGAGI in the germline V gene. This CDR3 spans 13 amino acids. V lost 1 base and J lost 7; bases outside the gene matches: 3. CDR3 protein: CASSYFDRVGYTF. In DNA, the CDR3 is TGTGCCAGCAGTTACTTTGACAGGGTTGGCTACACCTTC.

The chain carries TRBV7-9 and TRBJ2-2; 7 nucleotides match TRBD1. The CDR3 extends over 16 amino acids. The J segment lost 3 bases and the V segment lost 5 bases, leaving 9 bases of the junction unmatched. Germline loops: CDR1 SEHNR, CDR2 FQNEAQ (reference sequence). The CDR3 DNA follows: TGTGCCAGCAGCCGATACAGGGGTCGGGACACCGGGGAGCTGTTTTTT. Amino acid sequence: CASSRYRGRDTGELFF.

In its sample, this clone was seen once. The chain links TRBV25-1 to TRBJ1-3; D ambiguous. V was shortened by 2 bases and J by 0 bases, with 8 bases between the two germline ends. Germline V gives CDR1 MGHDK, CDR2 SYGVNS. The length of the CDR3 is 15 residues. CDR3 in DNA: TGTGCCAGCAGTGAAGTCGGGGACTCTGGAAACACCATATATTTT. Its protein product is CASSEVGDSGNTIYF.

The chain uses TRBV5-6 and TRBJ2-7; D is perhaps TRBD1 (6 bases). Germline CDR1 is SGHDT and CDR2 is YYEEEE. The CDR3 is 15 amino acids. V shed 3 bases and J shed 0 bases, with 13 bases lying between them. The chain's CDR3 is CASSWGPTGSYEQYF. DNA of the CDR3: TGTGCCAGCAGCTGGGGCCCGACAGGCTCCTACGAGCAGTACTTC. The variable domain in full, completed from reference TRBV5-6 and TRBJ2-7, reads DAGVTQSPTHLIKTRGQQVTLRCSPKSGHDTVSWYQQALGQGPQFIFQYYEEEERQRGNFPDRFSGHQFPNYSSELNVNALLLGDSALYLCASSWGPTGSYEQYFGPGTRLTVT.

CDR3 nucleotide sequence: TGTGCCAGCAGCGAGGGACAGGGAGGTTGGGAAAAACTGTTTTTT. Its protein is CASSEGQGGWEKLFF. V and J are TRBV9 and TRBJ1-4; 9 bases map to TRBD1. CDR1 and CDR2 from the germline V gene are SGDLS and YYNGEE. V gave up 3 bases and J gave up 8 bases; unmatched junction bases: 8. The CDR3 loop spans 15 amino acids.

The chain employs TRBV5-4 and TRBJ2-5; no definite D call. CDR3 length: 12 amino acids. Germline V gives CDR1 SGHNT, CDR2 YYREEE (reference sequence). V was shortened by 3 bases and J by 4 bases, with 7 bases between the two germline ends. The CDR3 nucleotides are TGTGCCAGCAGCTCCACTCTAGAGACCCAGTACTTC. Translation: CASSSTLETQYF.

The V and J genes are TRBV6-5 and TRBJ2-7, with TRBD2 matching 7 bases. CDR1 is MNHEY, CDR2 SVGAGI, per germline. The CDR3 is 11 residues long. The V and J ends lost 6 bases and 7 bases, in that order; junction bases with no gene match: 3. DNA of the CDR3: TGTGCCAGCAGGGACGGGGGGGAGCAGTACTTC. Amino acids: CASRDGGEQYF.

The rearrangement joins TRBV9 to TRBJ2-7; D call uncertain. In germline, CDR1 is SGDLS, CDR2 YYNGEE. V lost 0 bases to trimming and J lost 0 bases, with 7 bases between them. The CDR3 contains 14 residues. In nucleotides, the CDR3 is TGTGCCAGCAGCGTAGAAGAAATCTCCTACGAGCAGTACTTC. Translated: CASSVEEISYEQYF.